Listed below are T cell receptor beta chains from one sample, sequenced in a study of T cell changes during pregnancy in multiple sclerosis. Libraries were prepared by immunoSEQ multiplex PCR; TCRdb keeps only in-frame clonotypes and omits some of them. The table has approximately 88,000 clones, about 92% seen once. The input for sequencing was peripheral blood, taken in the first trimester of pregnancy. The receptor source for this set is a female donor with multiple sclerosis, enrolled in a pregnancy study. Each CDR3 is given without its conserved first and last residue. Fields, in order: D gene, V gene, clone size, J gene, CDR3 protein. The D gene is left open where the match is weak. Clone size is shown for a subset of rows, as once, few, many or a class of expanded clone.

NA	TRBV4-2	NA	TRBJ1-1	ASSQERGGVYGTEAF
TRBD2	TRBV9	once	TRBJ2-1	ASRTSGSNEQF
TRBD2	TRBV9	NA	TRBJ2-3	ASSAGLAGVSTDTQY
NA	TRBV5-1	NA	TRBJ1-2	ASSLDGFGGYT
NA	TRBV4-1	NA	TRBJ2-5	ASSRLLRGEETQY
NA	TRBV7-6	medium-sized	TRBJ1-1	ASSLTPLQTEAF
TRBD1	TRBV5-1	once	TRBJ1-3	ASSAEGQGIIGGNTIY
NA	TRBV30	NA	TRBJ1-1	AWRQGHTEAF
TRBD1	TRBV9	NA	TRBJ1-6	ASSAGTGASYNSPLH
TRBD1	TRBV30	NA	TRBJ1-1	AWSRVWTGGTNTEAF
NA	TRBV28	once	TRBJ2-1	ASSFNRNNEQF
NA	TRBV7-6	NA	TRBJ2-5	ASSLAPAEQETQY
NA	TRBV6-1	once	TRBJ2-4	ASSESPGVGTKNIQY
NA	TRBV4-2	NA	TRBJ1-4	ASSQEAGRYDEKLF
TRBD2	TRBV9	few	TRBJ2-2	ASSSGLAETGELF
TRBD1	TRBV28	NA	TRBJ2-7	ASSYEQGALSYEQY
TRBD1	TRBV7-9	NA	TRBJ2-7	ASSLVGGPNSYEQY
NA	TRBV27	NA	TRBJ2-1	ASSFQSVDEQF
TRBD1	TRBV4-3	NA	TRBJ1-2	ASSQDSGQGANYGYT
NA	TRBV27	NA	TRBJ1-5	ASSFSGDRPQH
TRBD2	TRBV7-2	NA	TRBJ2-7	ASSPSGLAGRYEQY
NA	TRBV29-1	NA	TRBJ2-5	SVTGRRGQETQY